This TCR beta chain was captured in a study of regulatory T cells in long-lasting Graves disease. Investigators prepared the TCR beta libraries by applying iRepertoire HTBI primers and Arm-PCR of CDR3 regions. From the multiplex PCR reads, TCRdb called clonotypes with MiXCR, one entry per CDR3 protein. This sample has about 660,000 distinct CDR3 sequences, with around 30% found just once. This clonotype has just a few counts. Time point specified: persistent/refractory GD, antithyroid drugs over 5 years with positive TRAb. Isolated PBMC RNA provided the starting material for the TCR library. The sequences come from peripheral blood mononuclear cells (PBMCs), collected when the disease was refractory, from a patient treated with antithyroid drugs. This receptor was taken from a female donor with Graves disease.

The CDR3 reads CASSSPGERTEAFF. CDR3 sequence (DNA): TGTGCCAGCAGCTCCCCGGGGGAGAGAACTGAAGCTTTCTTT. The chain uses TRBV7-6 and TRBJ1-1; possibly TRBD1 for D (5 bases). This CDR3 comprises 14 residues. Germline V gene data show CDR1 as SGHVS and CDR2 as FNYEAQ. V lost 4 bases and J 5 bases, leaving 14 bases between the germline ends.